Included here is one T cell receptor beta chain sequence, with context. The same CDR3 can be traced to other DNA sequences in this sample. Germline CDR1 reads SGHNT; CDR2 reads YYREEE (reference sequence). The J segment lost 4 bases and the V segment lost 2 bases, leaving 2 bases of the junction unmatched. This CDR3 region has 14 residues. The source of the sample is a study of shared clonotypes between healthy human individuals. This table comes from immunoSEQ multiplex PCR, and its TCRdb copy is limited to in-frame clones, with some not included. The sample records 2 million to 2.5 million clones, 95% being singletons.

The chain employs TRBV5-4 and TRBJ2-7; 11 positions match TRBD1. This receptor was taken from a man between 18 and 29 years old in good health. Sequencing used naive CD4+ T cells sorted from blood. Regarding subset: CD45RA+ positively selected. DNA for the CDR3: TGTGCCAGCAGCTTCGGGACAGGGGGTTACGAGCAGTACTTC. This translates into CASSFGTGGYEQYF.